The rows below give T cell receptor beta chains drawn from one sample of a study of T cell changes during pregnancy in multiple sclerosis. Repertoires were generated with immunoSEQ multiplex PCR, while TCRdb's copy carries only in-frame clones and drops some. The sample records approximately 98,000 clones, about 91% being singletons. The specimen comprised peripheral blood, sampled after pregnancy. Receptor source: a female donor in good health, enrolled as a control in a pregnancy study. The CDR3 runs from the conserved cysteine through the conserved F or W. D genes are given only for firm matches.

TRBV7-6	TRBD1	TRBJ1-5	CASSLTVGRQGHQPQHF	TGTGCCAGCAGCTTAACGGTGGGGAGACAGGGGCATCAGCCCCAGCATTTT
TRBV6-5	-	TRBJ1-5	CASSEWVGLQPQHF	TGTGCCAGCAGTGAATGGGTGGGGCTCCAGCCCCAGCATTTT
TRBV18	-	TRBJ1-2	CASSPETQANYGYTF	TGTGCCAGCTCACCGGAGACACAGGCTAACTATGGCTACACCTTC
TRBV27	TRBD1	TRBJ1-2	CASSQGGNYGYTF	TGTGCCAGCAGTCAGGGGGGCAACTATGGCTACACCTTC
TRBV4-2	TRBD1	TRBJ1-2	CASSQDSRGTAGYTF	TGTGCCAGCAGCCAAGATTCCAGGGGGACCGCGGGCTACACCTTC
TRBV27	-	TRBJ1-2	CASSLGLGDGYTF	TGTGCCAGCAGTTTAGGGTTGGGAGACGGCTACACCTTC
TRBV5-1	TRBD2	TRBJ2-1	CASSPMTSGRAGNEQFF	TGCGCCAGCAGCCCGATGACTAGCGGGAGGGCCGGAAATGAGCAGTTCTTC
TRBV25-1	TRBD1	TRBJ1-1	CASSSRTGGFTEAFF	TGTGCCAGCAGTTCCCGAACAGGGGGTTTCACTGAAGCTTTCTTT
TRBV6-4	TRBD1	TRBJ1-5	CASSEGGNSNQPQHF	TGTGCCAGCAGTGAAGGGGGCAACAGCAATCAGCCCCAGCATTTT
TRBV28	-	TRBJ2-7	CASSATRDPPQQYF	TGTGCCAGCAGTGCGACTAGGGACCCCCCTCAGCAGTACTTC
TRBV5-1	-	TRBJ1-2	CASNPGFLSMGYTF	TGCGCCAGCAACCCGGGGTTTCTTTCTATGGGCTACACCTTC
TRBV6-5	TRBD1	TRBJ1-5	CASSYPQGVQHF	TGTGCCAGCAGTTACCCACAGGGGGTGCAGCATTTT
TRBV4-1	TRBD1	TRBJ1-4	CASGTVFNEKLFF	TGCGCCAGCGGGACAGTTTTTAATGAAAAACTGTTTTTT
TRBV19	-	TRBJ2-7	CASSQDSYEQYF	TGTGCCAGTAGCCAGGACAGCTACGAGCAGTACTTC
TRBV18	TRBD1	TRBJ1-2	CASSTAGTGTGIGGYTF	TGTGCCAGCTCAACCGCGGGAACCGGGACAGGGATTGGTGGCTACACCTTC